Reported below is one T cell receptor beta chain. Its specificity is unknown. The data are from a study of shared clonotypes between healthy human individuals. Libraries were prepared by immunoSEQ multiplex PCR; TCRdb keeps only in-frame clonotypes and omits some of them. The data contain 560,000 or so clones, roughly 96% of them singletons. Study outcomes and limitations: With a handful of donors compared, 4.5% to 6.5% of naive CD4 clonotypes were shared.

V was trimmed by 1 base and J by 8 bases, leaving 14 bases between them. CDR3 length: 15 residues. Germline values: CDR1 LNHNV, CDR2 YYDKDF (reference sequence). CD8 cells classed as naive were CD45RO-negative and positively selected for CCR7, excluding terminally differentiated effector memory CD45RA+ cells. The sequenced material came from naive CD8+ T cells sorted from blood. J is TRBJ1-4 and V is TRBV15; D is possibly TRBD1 (5 bases). This sequence originates from a woman in her 30s in good health. CDR3 sequence reads: CATSRVRDWQEKLFF. The CDR3 DNA follows: TGTGCCACCAGCAGAGTCAGGGATTGGCAGGAAAAACTGTTTTTT.